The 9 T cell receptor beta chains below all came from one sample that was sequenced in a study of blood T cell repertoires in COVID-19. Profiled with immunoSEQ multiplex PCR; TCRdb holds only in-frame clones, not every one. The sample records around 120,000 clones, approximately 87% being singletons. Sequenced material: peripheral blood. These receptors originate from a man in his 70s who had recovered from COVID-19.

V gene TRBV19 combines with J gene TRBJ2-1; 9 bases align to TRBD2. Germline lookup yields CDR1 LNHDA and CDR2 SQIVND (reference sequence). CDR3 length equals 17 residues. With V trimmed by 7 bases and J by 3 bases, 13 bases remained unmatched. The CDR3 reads CASTPGRLAGLYNEQFF. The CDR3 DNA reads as TGTGCCAGTACCCCCGGGCGGCTAGCGGGGCTCTACAATGAGCAGTTCTTC. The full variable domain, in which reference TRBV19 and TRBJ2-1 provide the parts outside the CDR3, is DGGITQSPKYLFRKEGQNVTLSCEQNLNHDAMYWYRQDPGQGLRLIYYSQIVNDFQKGDIAEGYSVSREKKESFPLTVTSAQKNPTAFYLCASTPGRLAGLYNEQFFGPGTRLTVL.

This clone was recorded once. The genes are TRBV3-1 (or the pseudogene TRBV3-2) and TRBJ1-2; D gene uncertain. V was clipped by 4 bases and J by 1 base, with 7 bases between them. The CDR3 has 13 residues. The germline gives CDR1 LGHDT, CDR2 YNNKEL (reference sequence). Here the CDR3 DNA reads TGTGCCAGCAGCCCGTCACATAACTATGGCTACACCTTC. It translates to CASSPSHNYGYTF.

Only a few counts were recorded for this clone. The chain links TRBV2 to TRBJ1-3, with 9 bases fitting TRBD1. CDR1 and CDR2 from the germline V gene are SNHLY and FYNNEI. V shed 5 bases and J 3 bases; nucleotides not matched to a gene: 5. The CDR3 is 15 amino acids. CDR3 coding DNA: TGTGCCAGCAGTCAGTCGGGACAGGGTGGAAACACCATATATTTT. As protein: CASSQSGQGGNTIYF.

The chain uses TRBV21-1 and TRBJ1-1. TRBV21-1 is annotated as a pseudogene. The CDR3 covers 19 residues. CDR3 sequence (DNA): TGTGCCAGCAGCAAAAATGCACGGGGGTCTTTCATCTTGAGCACTGAAGCTTTCTTT. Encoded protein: CASSKNARGSFILSTEAFF.

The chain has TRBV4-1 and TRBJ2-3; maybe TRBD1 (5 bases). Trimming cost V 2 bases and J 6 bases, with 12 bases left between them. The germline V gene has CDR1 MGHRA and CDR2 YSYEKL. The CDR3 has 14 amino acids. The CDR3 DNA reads TGCGCCAGCAGCCAAAGGGGAATCCAGGATACGCAGTATTTT. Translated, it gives CASSQRGIQDTQYF.

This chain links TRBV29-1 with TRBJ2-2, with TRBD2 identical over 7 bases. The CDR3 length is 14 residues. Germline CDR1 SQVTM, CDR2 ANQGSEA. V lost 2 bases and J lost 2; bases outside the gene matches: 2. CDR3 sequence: CSVETGLNTGELFF. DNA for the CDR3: TGCAGCGTTGAAACGGGACTAAACACCGGGGAGCTGTTTTTT.

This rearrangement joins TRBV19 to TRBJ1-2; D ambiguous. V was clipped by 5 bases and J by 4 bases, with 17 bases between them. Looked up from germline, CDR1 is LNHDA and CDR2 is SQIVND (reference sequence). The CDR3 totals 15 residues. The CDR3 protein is CASSLTGSMSYGYTF. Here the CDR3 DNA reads TGTGCCAGTAGTCTTACGGGGTCTATGAGCTATGGCTACACCTTC.

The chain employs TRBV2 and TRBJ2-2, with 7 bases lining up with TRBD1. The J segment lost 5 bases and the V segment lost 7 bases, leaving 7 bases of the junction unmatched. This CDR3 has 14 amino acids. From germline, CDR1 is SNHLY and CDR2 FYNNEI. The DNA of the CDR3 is TGTGCCAGCACCAGGGGGTTTGAAACCGGGGAGCTGTTTTTT. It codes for CASTRGFETGELFF.

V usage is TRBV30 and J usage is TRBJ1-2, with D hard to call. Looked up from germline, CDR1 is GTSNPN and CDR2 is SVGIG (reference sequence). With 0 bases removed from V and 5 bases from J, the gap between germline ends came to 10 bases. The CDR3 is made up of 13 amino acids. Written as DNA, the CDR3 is TGTGCCTGGAGTGTAGGTACAGATTATGGCTACACCTTC. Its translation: CAWSVGTDYGYTF.